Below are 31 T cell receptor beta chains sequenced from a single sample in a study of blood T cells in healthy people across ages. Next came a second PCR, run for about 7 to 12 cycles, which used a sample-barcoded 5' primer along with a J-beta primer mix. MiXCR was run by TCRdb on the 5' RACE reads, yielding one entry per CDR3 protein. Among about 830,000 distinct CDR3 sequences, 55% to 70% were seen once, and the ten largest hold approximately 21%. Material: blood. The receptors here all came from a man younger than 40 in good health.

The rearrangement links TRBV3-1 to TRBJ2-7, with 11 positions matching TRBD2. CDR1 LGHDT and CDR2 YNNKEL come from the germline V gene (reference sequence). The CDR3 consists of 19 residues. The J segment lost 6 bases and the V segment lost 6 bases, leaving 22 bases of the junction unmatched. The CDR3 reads CASSPCTSGSRTPAAEQYF. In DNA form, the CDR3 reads TGTGCCAGCAGTCCGTGTACTAGCGGGAGTCGGACCCCCGCGGCCGAGCAGTACTTC.

CDR3 amino acids: CSVQSGGFGTQFF. CDR3 DNA: TGCAGCGTCCAGTCTGGAGGTTTTGGGACCCAGTTCTTC. The V gene is TRBV29-1, the J gene TRBJ2-1; TRBD1 or TRBD2 may be the D gene (5 bases each). Germline V lookup: CDR1 SQVTM, CDR2 ANQGSEA. The CDR3 sequence is 13 residues long. Trimming shortened V by 6 bases and J by 13 bases, and 22 bases separated the two germline ends.

The CDR3 loop is CASSLGPGQETQYF. CDR3 DNA sequence: TGTGCCAGCAGCTTAGGGCCCGGGCAGGAGACCCAGTACTTC. The chain employs TRBV7-2 and TRBJ2-5; the D is unclear. Germline V gives CDR1 SGHTA, CDR2 FQGNSA. The CDR3 extends over 14 amino acids. V was cut by 1 base and J by 5 bases, with 11 bases left in between.

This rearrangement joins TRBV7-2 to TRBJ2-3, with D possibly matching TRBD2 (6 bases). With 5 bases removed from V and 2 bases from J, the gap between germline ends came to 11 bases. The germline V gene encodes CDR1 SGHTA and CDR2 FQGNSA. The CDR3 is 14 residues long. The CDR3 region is CASSTGLYTDTQYF. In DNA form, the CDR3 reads TGTGCCAGCAGCACCGGACTATACACAGATACGCAGTATTTT.

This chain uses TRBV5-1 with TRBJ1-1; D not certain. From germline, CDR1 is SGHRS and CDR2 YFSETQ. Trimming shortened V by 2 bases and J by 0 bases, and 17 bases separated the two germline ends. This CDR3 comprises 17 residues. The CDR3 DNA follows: TGCGCCAGCAGCTTACATACAAACACGATCATGAACACTGAAGCTTTCTTT. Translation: CASSLHTNTIMNTEAFF. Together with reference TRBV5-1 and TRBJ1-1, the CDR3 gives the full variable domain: KAGVTQTPRYLIKTRGQQVTLSCSPISGHRSVSWYQQTPGQGLQFLFEYFSETQRNKGNFPGRFSGRQFSNSRSEMNVSTLELGDSALYLCASSLHTNTIMNTEAFFGQGTRLTVV.

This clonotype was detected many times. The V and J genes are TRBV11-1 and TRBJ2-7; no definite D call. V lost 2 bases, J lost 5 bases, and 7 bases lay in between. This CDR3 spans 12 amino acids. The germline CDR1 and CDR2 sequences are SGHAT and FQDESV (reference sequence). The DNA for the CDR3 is TGTGCCAGCAGCTTAACAAGAGACGAGCAGTACTTC. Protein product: CASSLTRDEQYF.

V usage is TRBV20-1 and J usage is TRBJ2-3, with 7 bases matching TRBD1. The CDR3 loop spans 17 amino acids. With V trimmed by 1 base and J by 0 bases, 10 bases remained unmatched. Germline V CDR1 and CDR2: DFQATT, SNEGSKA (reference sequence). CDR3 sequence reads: CSARGPPRQGSTDTQYF. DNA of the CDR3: TGCAGTGCTAGAGGGCCACCCCGACAGGGAAGCACAGATACGCAGTATTTT.

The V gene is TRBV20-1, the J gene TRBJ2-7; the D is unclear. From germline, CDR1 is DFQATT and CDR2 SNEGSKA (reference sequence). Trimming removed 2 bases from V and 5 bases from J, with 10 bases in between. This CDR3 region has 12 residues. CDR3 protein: CSARRLIDEQYF. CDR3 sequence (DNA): TGCAGTGCTAGACGGCTAATCGACGAGCAGTACTTC.

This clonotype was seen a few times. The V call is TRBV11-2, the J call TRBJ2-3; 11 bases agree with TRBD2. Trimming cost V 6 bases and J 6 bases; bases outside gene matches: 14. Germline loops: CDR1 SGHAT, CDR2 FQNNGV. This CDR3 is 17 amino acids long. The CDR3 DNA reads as TGTGCCAGCAGAAGCGGGAGGGGAGCTAGCGGGGGGGATACGCAGTATTTT. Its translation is CASRSGRGASGGDTQYF.

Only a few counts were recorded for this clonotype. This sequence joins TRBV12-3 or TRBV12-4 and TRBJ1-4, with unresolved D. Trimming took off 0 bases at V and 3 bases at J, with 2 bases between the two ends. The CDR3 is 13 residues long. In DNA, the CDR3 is TGTGCCAGCAGTTTAGCCTCTAATGAAAAACTGTTTTTT. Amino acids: CASSLASNEKLFF.

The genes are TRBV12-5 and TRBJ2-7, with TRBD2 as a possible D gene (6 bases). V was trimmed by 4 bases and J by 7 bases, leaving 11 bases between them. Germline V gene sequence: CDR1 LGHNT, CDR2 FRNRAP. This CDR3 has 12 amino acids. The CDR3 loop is CASGSLRGEQYF. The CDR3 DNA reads TGTGCTAGTGGTTCCCTACGGGGGGAGCAGTACTTC.

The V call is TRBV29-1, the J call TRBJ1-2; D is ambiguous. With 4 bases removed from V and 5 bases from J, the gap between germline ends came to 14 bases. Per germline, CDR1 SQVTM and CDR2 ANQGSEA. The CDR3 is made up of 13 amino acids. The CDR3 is CSVVTNYQYGYTF. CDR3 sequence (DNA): TGCAGCGTTGTGACAAACTACCAATATGGCTACACCTTC.

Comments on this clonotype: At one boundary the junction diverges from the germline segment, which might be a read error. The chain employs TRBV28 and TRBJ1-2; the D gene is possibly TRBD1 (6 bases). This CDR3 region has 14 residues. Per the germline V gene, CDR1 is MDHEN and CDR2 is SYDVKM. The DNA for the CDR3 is TGTGCCAGCACCCAACAGGGATACAACTCTGGCTACACCTTC. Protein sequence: CASTQQGYNSGYTF.

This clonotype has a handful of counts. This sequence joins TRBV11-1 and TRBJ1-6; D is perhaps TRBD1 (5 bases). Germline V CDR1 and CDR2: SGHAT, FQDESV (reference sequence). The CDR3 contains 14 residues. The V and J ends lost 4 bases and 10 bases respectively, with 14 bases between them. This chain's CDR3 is CASSSIQGASPLHF. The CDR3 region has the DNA TGTGCCAGCAGCTCGATCCAGGGAGCCTCACCCCTCCACTTT.

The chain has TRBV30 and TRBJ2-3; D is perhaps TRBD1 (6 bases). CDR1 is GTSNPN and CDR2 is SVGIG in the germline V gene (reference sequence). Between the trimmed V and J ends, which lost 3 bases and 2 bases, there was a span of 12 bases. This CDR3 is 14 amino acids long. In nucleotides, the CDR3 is TGTGCCTGGAGCCCCAGGGGTTCCACAGATACGCAGTATTTT. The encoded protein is CAWSPRGSTDTQYF.

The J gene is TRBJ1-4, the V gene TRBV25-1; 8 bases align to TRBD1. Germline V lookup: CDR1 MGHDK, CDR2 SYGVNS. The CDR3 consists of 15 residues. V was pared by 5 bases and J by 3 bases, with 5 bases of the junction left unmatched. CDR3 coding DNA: TGTGCCAGCAGTACGAACAGGGGGTCTAATGAAAAACTGTTTTTT. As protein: CASSTNRGSNEKLFF.

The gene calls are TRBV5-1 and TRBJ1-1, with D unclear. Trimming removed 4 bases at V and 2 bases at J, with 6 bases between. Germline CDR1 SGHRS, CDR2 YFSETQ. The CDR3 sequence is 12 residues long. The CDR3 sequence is CASSGINTEAFF. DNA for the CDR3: TGCGCCAGCAGCGGGATAAACACTGAAGCTTTCTTT. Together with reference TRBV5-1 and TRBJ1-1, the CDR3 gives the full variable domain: KAGVTQTPRYLIKTRGQQVTLSCSPISGHRSVSWYQQTPGQGLQFLFEYFSETQRNKGNFPGRFSGRQFSNSRSEMNVSTLELGDSALYLCASSGINTEAFFGQGTRLTVV.

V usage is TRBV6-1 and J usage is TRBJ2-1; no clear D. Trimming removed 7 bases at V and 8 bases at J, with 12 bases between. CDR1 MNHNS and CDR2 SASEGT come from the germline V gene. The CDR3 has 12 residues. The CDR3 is CASNIVFDEQFF. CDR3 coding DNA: TGTGCCAGCAATATAGTTTTCGATGAGCAGTTCTTC.

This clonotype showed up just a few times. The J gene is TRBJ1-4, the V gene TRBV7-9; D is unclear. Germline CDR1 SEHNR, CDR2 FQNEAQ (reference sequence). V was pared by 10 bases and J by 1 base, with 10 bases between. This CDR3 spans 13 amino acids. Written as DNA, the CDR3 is TGTGCCACCCAGCTTGGAACTAATGAAAAACTGTTTTTT. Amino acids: CATQLGTNEKLFF.

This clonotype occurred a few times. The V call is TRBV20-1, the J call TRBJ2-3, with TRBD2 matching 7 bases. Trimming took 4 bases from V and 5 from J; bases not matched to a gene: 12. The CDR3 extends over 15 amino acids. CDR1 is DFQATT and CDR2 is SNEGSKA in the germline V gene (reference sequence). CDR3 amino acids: CSANRLAHLGDTQYF. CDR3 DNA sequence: TGCAGTGCTAATAGACTAGCCCATCTGGGAGATACGCAGTATTTT.

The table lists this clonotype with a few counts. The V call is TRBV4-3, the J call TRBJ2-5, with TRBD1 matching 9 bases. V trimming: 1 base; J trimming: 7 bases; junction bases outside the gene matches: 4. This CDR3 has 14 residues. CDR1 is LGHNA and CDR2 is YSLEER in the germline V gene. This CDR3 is CASSQGDRVGTQYF. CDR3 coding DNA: TGCGCCAGCAGCCAAGGGGACAGGGTGGGGACCCAGTACTTC.

CDR3 residues: CALRGRDNEQFF. The CDR3 region has the DNA TGTGCCTTGAGGGGGAGGGACAATGAGCAGTTCTTC. The rearrangement uses TRBV15 and TRBJ2-1; possibly TRBD2 for D (7 bases). Trimming took off 11 bases at V and 5 bases at J, with 13 bases between the two ends. The CDR3 runs 12 residues. Germline CDR1 is LNHNV and CDR2 is YYDKDF (reference sequence).

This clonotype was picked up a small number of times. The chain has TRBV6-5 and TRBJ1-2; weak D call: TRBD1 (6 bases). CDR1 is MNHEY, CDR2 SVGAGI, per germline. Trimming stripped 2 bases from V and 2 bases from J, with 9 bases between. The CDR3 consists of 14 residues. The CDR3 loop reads CASSYVGQNYGYTF. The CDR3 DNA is TGTGCCAGCAGTTACGTTGGACAGAACTATGGCTACACCTTC.

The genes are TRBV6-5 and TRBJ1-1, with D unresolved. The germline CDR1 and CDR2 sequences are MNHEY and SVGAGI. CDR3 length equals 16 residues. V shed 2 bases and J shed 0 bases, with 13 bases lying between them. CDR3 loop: CASSYGSPLMNTEAFF. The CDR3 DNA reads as TGTGCCAGCAGTTACGGGAGCCCCCTCATGAACACTGAAGCTTTCTTT.

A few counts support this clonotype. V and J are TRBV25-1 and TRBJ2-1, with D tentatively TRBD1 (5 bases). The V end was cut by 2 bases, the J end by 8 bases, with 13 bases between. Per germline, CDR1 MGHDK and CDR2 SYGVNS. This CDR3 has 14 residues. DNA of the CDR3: TGTGCCAGCAGTGAAGGTTTCAGGGCACATGAGCAGTTCTTC. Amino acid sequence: CASSEGFRAHEQFF. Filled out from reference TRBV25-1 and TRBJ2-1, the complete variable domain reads EADIYQTPRYLVIGTGKKITLECSQTMGHDKMYWYQQDPGMELHLIHYSYGVNSTEKGDLSSESTVSRIRTEHFPLTLESARPSHTSQYLCASSEGFRAHEQFFGPGTRLTVL.

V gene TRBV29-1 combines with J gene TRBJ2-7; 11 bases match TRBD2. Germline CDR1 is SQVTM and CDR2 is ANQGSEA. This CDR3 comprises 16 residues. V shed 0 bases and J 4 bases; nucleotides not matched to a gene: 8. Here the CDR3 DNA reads TGCAGCGTTGAAGAGGGGACTAGCGGAAGGGAATACGAGCAGTACTTC. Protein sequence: CSVEEGTSGREYEQYF.

CDR3 nucleotides: TGTGCCAGCAGTGATCCACAGGAGCCAACAGATACGCAGTATTTT. This gives the protein CASSDPQEPTDTQYF. V and J are TRBV25-1 and TRBJ2-3; D possibly corresponds to TRBD1 (5 bases). CDR3 size: 15 residues. V was pared by 3 bases and J by 3 bases, with 13 bases between. Germline V gives CDR1 MGHDK, CDR2 SYGVNS.

CDR3 amino acids: CSAGRLSYNEQFF. The CDR3 nucleotides read TGCAGCGCGGGACGCCTCTCCTACAATGAGCAGTTCTTC. The J gene is TRBJ2-1, the V gene TRBV20-1, with a possible D match to TRBD2 (6 bases). Germline values: CDR1 DFQATT, CDR2 SNEGSKA (reference sequence). The CDR3 extends over 13 amino acids.

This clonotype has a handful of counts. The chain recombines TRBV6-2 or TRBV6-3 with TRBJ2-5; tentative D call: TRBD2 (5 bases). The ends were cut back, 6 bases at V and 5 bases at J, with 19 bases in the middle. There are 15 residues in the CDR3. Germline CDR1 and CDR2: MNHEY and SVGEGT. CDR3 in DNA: TGTGCCAGCAGACGGACTCTCGAAGGGCCGGAGACCCAGTACTTC. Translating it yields CASRRTLEGPETQYF.

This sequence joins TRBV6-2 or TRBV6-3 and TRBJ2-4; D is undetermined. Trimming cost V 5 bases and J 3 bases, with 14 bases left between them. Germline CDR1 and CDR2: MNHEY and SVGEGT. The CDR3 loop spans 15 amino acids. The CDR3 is CASSPPWQDKNIQYF. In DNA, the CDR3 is TGTGCCAGCAGTCCTCCCTGGCAGGACAAAAACATTCAGTACTTC.

In DNA, the CDR3 is TGTGCCAGCAGGGACGGGACAGGGAGATCCTACGAGCAGTACTTC. Translating it yields CASRDGTGRSYEQYF. V and J are TRBV6-2 or TRBV6-3 and TRBJ2-7; 9 bases map to TRBD1. The CDR3 covers 15 residues. The germline V gene has CDR1 MNHEY and CDR2 SVGEGT. V lost 6 bases, J lost 1 base, and 7 bases stayed unmatched.